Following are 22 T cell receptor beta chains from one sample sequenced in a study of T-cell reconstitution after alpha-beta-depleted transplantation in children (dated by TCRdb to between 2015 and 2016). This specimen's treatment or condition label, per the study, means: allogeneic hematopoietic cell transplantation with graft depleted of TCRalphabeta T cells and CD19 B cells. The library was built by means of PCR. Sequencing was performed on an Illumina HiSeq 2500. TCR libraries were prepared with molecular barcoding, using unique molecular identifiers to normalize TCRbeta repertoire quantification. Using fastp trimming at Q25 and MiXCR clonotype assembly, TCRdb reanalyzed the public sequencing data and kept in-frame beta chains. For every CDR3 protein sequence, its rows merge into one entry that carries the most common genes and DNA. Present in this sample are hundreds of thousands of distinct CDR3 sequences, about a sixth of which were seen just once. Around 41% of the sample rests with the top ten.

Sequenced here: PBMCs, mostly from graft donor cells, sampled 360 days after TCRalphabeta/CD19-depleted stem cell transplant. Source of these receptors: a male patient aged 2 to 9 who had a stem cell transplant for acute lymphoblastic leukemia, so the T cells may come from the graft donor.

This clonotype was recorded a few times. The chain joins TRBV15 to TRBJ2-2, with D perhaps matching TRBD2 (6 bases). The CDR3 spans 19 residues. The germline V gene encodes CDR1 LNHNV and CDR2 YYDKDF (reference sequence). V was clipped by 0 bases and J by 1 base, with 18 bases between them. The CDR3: CATSRDNGRKGGNTGELFF. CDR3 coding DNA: TGTGCCACCAGCAGAGATAACGGGAGAAAGGGAGGGAACACCGGGGAGCTGTTTTTT.

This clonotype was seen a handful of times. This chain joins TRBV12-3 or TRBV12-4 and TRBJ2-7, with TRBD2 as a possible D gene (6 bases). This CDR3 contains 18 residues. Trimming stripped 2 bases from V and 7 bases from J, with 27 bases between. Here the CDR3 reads CASSLRGLKGTSSQEQYF. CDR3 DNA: TGTGCCAGCAGTTTACGGGGGTTAAAGGGGACTTCCTCCCAGGAGCAGTACTTC.

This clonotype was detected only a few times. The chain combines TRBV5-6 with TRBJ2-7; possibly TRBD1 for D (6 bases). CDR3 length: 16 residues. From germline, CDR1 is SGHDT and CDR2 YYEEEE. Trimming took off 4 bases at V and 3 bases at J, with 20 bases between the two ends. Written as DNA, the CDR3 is TGTGCCAGCAGCCTGCGGACAGTGAAGGGGGACTACGAGCAGTACTTC. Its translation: CASSLRTVKGDYEQYF.

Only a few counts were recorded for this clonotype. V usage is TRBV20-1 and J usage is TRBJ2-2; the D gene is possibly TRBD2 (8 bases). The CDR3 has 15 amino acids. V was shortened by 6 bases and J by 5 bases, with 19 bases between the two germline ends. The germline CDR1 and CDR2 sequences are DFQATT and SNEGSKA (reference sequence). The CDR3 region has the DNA TGCAGTGCGCAAGCGGGAGCAGGGGGGACCGGGGAGCTGTTTTTT. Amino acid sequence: CSAQAGAGGTGELFF.

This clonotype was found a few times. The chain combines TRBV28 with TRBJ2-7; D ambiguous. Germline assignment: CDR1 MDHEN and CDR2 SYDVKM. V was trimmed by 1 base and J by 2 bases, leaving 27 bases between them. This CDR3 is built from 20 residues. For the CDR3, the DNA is TGTGCCAGCAGTTTATTACGGAACGGGCAGGACCCCGTTAGCACCTACGAGCAGTACTTC. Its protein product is CASSLLRNGQDPVSTYEQYF.

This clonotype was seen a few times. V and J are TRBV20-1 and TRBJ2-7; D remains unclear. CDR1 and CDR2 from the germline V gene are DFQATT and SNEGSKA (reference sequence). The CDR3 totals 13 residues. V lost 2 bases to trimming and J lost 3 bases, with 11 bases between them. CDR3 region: CSARKLGIYEQYF. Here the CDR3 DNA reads TGCAGTGCTAGAAAATTGGGGATCTACGAGCAGTACTTC.

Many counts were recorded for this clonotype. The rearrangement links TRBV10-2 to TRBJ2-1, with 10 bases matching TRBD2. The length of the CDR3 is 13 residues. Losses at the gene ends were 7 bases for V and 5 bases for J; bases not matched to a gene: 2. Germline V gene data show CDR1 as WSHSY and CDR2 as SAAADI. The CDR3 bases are TGCGCCAGCACCACTAGCGGGAACAATGAGCAGTTCTTC. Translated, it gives CASTTSGNNEQFF.

The CDR3 DNA reads as TGTGCCAGCAGTTACGGGATTCAGCCCCAGCATTTT. As protein: CASSYGIQPQHF. The rearrangement joins TRBV6-2 or TRBV6-3 to TRBJ1-5, with D unresolved. Trimming pared 2 bases from V and 6 bases from J, leaving 5 bases between. Per germline, CDR1 MNHEY and CDR2 SVGEGT. The CDR3 consists of 12 residues.

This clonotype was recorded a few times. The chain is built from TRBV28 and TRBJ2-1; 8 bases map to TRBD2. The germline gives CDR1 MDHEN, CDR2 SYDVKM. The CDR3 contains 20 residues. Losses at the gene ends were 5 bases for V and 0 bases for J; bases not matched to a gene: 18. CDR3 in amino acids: CASSPGAGEPPDSSYNEQFF. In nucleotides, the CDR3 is TGTGCCAGCAGTCCCGGAGCGGGAGAGCCACCCGACAGCTCCTACAATGAGCAGTTCTTC.

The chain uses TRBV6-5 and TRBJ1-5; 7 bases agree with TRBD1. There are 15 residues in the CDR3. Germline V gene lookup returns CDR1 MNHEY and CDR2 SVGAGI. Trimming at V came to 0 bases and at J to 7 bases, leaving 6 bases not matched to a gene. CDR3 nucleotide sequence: TGTGCCAGCAGTTACTCGAACAGGGGAAACCAGCCCCAGCATTTT. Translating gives CASSYSNRGNQPQHF.

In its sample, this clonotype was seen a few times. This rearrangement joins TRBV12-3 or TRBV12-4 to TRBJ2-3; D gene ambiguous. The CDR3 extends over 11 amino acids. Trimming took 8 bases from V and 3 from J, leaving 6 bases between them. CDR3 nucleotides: TGTGCCAGCGTGGGTACAGATACGCAGTATTTT. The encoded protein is CASVGTDTQYF.

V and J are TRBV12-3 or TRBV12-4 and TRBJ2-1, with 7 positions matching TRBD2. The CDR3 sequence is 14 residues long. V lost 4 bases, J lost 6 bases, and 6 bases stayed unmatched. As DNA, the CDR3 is TGTGCCAGCAGTTATTGGGGGGGGGGCAATGAGCAGTTCTTC. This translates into CASSYWGGGNEQFF.

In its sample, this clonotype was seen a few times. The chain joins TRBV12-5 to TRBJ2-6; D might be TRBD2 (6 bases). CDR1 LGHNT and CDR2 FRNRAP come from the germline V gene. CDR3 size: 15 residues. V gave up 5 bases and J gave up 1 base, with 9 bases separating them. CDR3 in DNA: TGTGCTAGTGGTCCGGGGGTGTCTGGGGCCAACGTCCTGACTTTC. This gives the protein CASGPGVSGANVLTF.

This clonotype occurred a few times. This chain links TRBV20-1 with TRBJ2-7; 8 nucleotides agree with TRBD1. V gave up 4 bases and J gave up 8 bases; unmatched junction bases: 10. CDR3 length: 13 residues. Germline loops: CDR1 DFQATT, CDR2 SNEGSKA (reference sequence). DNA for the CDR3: TGCAGTGCTAATTCGGGACAGGCCATCCAGCAGTACTTC. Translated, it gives CSANSGQAIQQYF.

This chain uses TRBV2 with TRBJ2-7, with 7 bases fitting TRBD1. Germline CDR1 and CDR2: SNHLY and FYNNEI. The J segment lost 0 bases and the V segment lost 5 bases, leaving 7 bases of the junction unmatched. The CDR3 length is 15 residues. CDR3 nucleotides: TGTGCCAGCAGTTCTCCGGGACAGTCCTCCTACGAGCAGTACTTC. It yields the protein CASSSPGQSSYEQYF. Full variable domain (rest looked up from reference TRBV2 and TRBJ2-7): EPEVTQTPSHQVTQMGQEVILRCVPISNHLYFYWYRQILGQKVEFLVSFYNNEISEKSEIFDDQFSVERPDGSNFTLKIRSTKLEDSAMYFCASSSPGQSSYEQYFGPGTRLTVT.

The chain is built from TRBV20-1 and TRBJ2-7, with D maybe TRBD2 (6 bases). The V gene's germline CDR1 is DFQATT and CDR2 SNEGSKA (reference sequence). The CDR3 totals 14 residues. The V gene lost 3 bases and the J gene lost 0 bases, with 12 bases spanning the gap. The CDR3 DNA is TGCAGTGCTAGTCGACCCGGGAGCTCCTACGAGCAGTACTTC. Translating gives CSASRPGSSYEQYF.

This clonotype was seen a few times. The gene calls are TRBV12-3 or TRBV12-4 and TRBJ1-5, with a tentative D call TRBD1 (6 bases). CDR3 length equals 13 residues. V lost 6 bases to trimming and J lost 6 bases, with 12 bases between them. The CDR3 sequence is CASRLDRSQPQHF. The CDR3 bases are TGTGCCAGCAGATTGGACAGAAGTCAGCCCCAGCATTTT.

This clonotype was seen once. CDR3 protein: CSARDPVGGTVVNQPQHF. The CDR3 coding sequence is TGCAGTGCTAGAGATCCTGTGGGGGGGACAGTCGTCAATCAGCCCCAGCATTTT. The rearrangement joins TRBV20-1 to TRBJ1-5; 7 bases are shared with TRBD1. CDR1 is DFQATT, CDR2 SNEGSKA, per germline (reference sequence). V lost 0 bases, J lost 3 bases, and 14 bases stayed unmatched. CDR3 length: 18 residues.

CDR3 bases: TGTGCCAGCAGCCACGGACAGGGGGCAAACTACAATGAGCAGTTCTTC. Translated: CASSHGQGANYNEQFF. The chain carries TRBV5-4 and TRBJ2-1, with TRBD1 identical over 11 bases. The germline CDR1 and CDR2 sequences are SGHNT and YYREEE (reference sequence). V trimming: 4 bases; J trimming: 3 bases; junction bases outside the gene matches: 6. The CDR3 contains 16 residues.

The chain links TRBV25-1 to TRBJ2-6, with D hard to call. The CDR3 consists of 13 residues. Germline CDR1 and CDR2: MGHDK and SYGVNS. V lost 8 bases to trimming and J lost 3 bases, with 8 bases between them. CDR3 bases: TGTGCCAGCGGTCTAGGTGGGGCCAACGTCCTGACTTTC. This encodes CASGLGGANVLTF.

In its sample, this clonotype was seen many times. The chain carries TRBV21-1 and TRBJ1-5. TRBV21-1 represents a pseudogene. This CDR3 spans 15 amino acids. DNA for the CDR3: TGTGCCAGCAGGGGTCACTCTGTTAGCAATCAGCCCCAGCATTTT. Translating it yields CASRGHSVSNQPQHF.

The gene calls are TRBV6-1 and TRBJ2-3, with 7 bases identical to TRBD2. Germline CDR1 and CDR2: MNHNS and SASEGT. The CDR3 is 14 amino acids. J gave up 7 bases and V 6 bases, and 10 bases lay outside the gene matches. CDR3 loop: CASRPGLAVYTQYF. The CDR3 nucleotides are TGTGCCAGCAGACCGGGGCTAGCGGTTTATACGCAGTATTTT.